These 18 T cell receptor beta chains came from one sample sequenced in a study of shared T cell receptors in the human thymus. Clones were read by immunoSEQ multiplex PCR, and TCRdb kept only the in-frame ones, dropping some. Of roughly 700,000 clones in the sample, approximately 88% were seen once. These data were also reused for a study on human thymus T cells.

Sequencing used thymocytes. The receptors were gathered from a boy under two years old with a congenital heart defect.

Remarks on this clone: The sample holds other DNA sequences that translate to the same CDR3. The J gene is TRBJ2-5, the V gene TRBV5-6, with 7 nucleotides matching TRBD1. This CDR3 spans 13 amino acids. Germline values: CDR1 SGHDT, CDR2 YYEEEE. V lost 1 base and J lost 5; bases outside the gene matches: 2. The chain's CDR3 is CASSLRGRETQYF. The CDR3 coding sequence is TGTGCCAGCAGCTTGAGGGGGCGGGAGACCCAGTACTTC.

The CDR3 DNA reads TGCGCCAGCAGCCCGCGGACGGGAAGTCTAGCCAAAAACATTCAGTACTTC. Encoded protein: CASSPRTGSLAKNIQYF. This chain connects TRBV4-1 to TRBJ2-4, with D perhaps TRBD2 (5 bases). Trimming removed 4 bases at V and 0 bases at J, with 16 bases between. The germline V gene has CDR1 MGHRA and CDR2 YSYEKL. This CDR3 contains 17 residues.

The chain links TRBV5-1 to TRBJ1-2, with D possibly matching TRBD1 (5 bases). From germline, CDR1 is SGHRS and CDR2 YFSETQ. Trimming stripped 2 bases from V and 8 bases from J, with 7 bases between. There are 11 residues in the CDR3. The CDR3 sequence: CASSFGGGYTF. The CDR3 bases are TGCGCCAGCAGCTTTGGGGGGGGCTACACCTTC.

The chain employs TRBV5-6 and TRBJ2-1; D possibly corresponds to TRBD2 (7 bases). Trimming shortened V by 4 bases and J by 4 bases, and 15 bases separated the two germline ends. This CDR3 has 15 residues. Germline V CDR1 and CDR2: SGHDT, YYEEEE. The CDR3 region is CASSRGRGQYNEQFF. CDR3 nucleotides: TGTGCCAGCAGCAGGGGGAGGGGACAATACAATGAGCAGTTCTTC. Combining the CDR3 with reference TRBV5-6 and TRBJ2-1 gives the whole variable domain DAGVTQSPTHLIKTRGQQVTLRCSPKSGHDTVSWYQQALGQGPQFIFQYYEEEERQRGNFPDRFSGHQFPNYSSELNVNALLLGDSALYLCASSRGRGQYNEQFFGPGTRLTVL.

The chain carries TRBV10-2 and TRBJ2-2, with 7 bases that match TRBD1. The CDR3 totals 16 residues. Germline V gene sequence: CDR1 WSHSY, CDR2 SAAADI. The trim removed 7 bases at V and 0 bases at J, leaving 8 bases unmatched. CDR3: CASTGTVPTNTGELFF. CDR3 in DNA: TGCGCCAGCACGGGGACAGTGCCGACGAACACCGGGGAGCTGTTTTTT.

This clone showed up just a few times. This chain uses TRBV4-3 with TRBJ2-1, with D possibly matching TRBD2 (5 bases). CDR1 and CDR2 (germline): LGHNA, YSLEER. The CDR3 covers 15 residues. The V gene lost 0 bases and the J gene lost 6 bases, with 12 bases spanning the gap. The CDR3 loop is CASSQDWGAFNEQFF. The CDR3 nucleotides are TGCGCCAGCAGCCAAGATTGGGGAGCCTTCAATGAGCAGTTCTTC.

The chain couples TRBV4-1 to TRBJ1-5, with a possible D match to TRBD1 (6 bases). Per germline, CDR1 MGHRA and CDR2 YSYEKL. Trimming removed 0 bases at V and 2 bases at J, with 14 bases between. This CDR3 region has 17 residues. CDR3 in amino acids: CASSQDLSGHGNQPQHF. CDR3 bases: TGCGCCAGCAGCCAAGATCTCTCGGGACATGGCAATCAGCCCCAGCATTTT.

This sequence joins TRBV21-1 and TRBJ2-1; the DNA was not used to check the table's D call, TRBD1. TRBV21-1 is marked as a pseudogene. The CDR3 contains 14 residues. CDR3 sequence reads: CASSKDHRGCEQFF. DNA of the CDR3: TGTGCCAGCAGCAAAGACCACAGGGGCTGTGAGCAGTTCTTC.

J is TRBJ2-4 and V is TRBV4-3, with TRBD1 matching over 10 bases. V lost 3 bases to trimming and J lost 2 bases; unmatched junction nucleotides: 19. The CDR3 length is 21 residues. Germline-derived CDR1 and CDR2 are LGHNA and YSLEER. CDR3 nucleotides: TGCGCCAGCAGCCAGGCACGGGGACAGGGGTTTCTCCCCTCAACCAAAAACATTCAGTACTTC. Protein sequence: CASSQARGQGFLPSTKNIQYF.

The CDR3 loop is CASSTLPTAHTEAFF. Here the CDR3 DNA reads TGTGCCAGTAGTACTCTCCCGACAGCTCACACTGAAGCTTTCTTT. The chain carries TRBV19 and TRBJ1-1, with D possibly matching TRBD1 (5 bases). The germline V gene has CDR1 LNHDA and CDR2 SQIVND (reference sequence). This CDR3 contains 15 residues. V was pared by 4 bases and J by 3 bases, with 15 bases between.

The V call is TRBV4-3, the J call TRBJ2-3, with a tentative D call TRBD2 (6 bases). Germline V gene sequence: CDR1 LGHNA, CDR2 YSLEER. The CDR3 spans 19 residues. Trimming stripped 4 bases from V and 0 bases from J, with 23 bases between. Written as DNA, the CDR3 is TGCGCCAGCAGCCCCTCGGGGACTCCTAATTTCCCTAGCACAGATACGCAGTATTTT. Its protein is CASSPSGTPNFPSTDTQYF.

The CDR3 spells CASSPGQSQETQYF. In DNA, the CDR3 is TGTGCCAGCTCACCAGGGCAGTCACAAGAGACCCAGTACTTC. The chain combines TRBV18 with TRBJ2-5; no definite D call. With 2 bases removed from V and 2 bases from J, the gap between germline ends came to 9 bases. From germline, CDR1 is KGHSH and CDR2 LQKENI. The CDR3 runs to 14 residues.

The rearrangement uses TRBV6-5 and TRBJ1-2; no clear D. The CDR3 length is 15 residues. Trimming took off 4 bases at V and 3 bases at J, with 15 bases between the two ends. Germline CDR1 and CDR2: MNHEY and SVGAGI. The CDR3 here is CASSSPYWGDYGYTF. Here the CDR3 DNA reads TGTGCCAGCAGTTCCCCTTACTGGGGAGACTATGGCTACACCTTC.

The chain links TRBV19 to TRBJ1-5, with 8 bases aligning to TRBD1. The CDR3 consists of 19 residues. Per germline, CDR1 LNHDA and CDR2 SQIVND (reference sequence). V lost 5 bases, J lost 2 bases, and 17 bases stayed unmatched. Written as DNA, the CDR3 is TGTGCCAGTAGTCCCAACCGAGGCGTTGGGACAGGTTGCAATCAGCCCCAGCATTTT. Its translation: CASSPNRGVGTGCNQPQHF.

This rearrangement joins TRBV7-8 to TRBJ2-1; possibly TRBD2 for D (5 bases). Germline CDR1 is SGHVS and CDR2 is FQNEAQ. V dropped 6 bases and J dropped 8 bases, with 17 bases sitting between them. The CDR3 totals 14 residues. In DNA form, the CDR3 reads TGTGCCAGCAGACCCTACCCGGGGTGGGATGAGCAGTTCTTC. This codes for CASRPYPGWDEQFF.

The chain couples TRBV25-1 to TRBJ2-3, with TRBD2 identical over 10 bases. Trimming took 5 bases from V and 4 from J; bases not matched to a gene: 9. There are 16 residues in the CDR3. CDR1 is MGHDK, CDR2 SYGVNS, per germline. The CDR3 spells CASSKQSGRAPDTQYF. Written as DNA, the CDR3 is TGTGCCAGCAGTAAACAAAGCGGGAGGGCCCCAGATACGCAGTATTTT.

The chain uses TRBV4-3 and TRBJ2-3, with 11 bases identical to TRBD2. After removal of 1 base from V and 5 bases from J, the junction contained 11 bases not matched to a gene. The CDR3 runs 18 residues. Germline CDR1 is LGHNA and CDR2 is YSLEER. CDR3 region: CASSQVLAGGAGGDTQYF. The CDR3 nucleotides read TGCGCCAGCAGCCAAGTGCTAGCGGGAGGAGCAGGGGGAGATACGCAGTATTTT.

J is TRBJ2-7 and V is TRBV5-1; TRBD2 aligns across 12 bases. V gave up 4 bases and J gave up 7 bases; unmatched junction bases: 15. CDR1 and CDR2 (germline): SGHRS, YFSETQ. The CDR3 totals 17 residues. The CDR3 loop reads CASSAGSRLAGVREQYF. As DNA, the CDR3 is TGCGCCAGCAGCGCCGGATCGAGACTAGCGGGAGTGCGGGAGCAGTACTTC.